These T cell receptor beta chains were read from a single sample in a study of long-term antiretroviral therapy in people with HIV. TCRdb's table, derived via immunoSEQ multiplex PCR, lists solely in-frame clones and lacks some. Of 20,000 to 30,000 clones in the sample, 86% are singletons; the top ten hold around 3.6%. This specimen consisted of unsorted PBMCs, obtained 1.9 years after starting antiretroviral therapy. The receptors stem from a woman aged 25 to 45 with HIV. Both conserved end residues are part of each CDR3. A D gene is named only where the DNA matches it firmly. Expanded clones get a size class; other rows say once, few or many, or leave the size out.

CDR3	DNA	D	length	V	size	J
CASSPEDSGNTIYF	TGTGCCAGCAGCCCTGAGGACAGCGGAAACACCATATATTTT	NA	14	TRBV9	NA	TRBJ1-3
CASSDLTGGYTGELFF	TGTGCCAGCAGTGACTTGACAGGGGGGTACACCGGGGAGCTGTTTTTT	TRBD1	16	TRBV2	NA	TRBJ2-2
CASSSETARLVTQYF	TGTGCCAGCAGCTCGGAGACAGCACGCCTCGTAACCCAGTACTTC	NA	15	TRBV11-2	NA	TRBJ2-5
CSAITRAEQFF	TGCAGTGCCATCACTAGGGCTGAGCAGTTCTTC	NA	11	TRBV20-1	NA	TRBJ2-1
CASSLGRGRHGYTF	TGCGCCAGCAGCTTGGGCAGGGGGCGCCATGGCTACACCTTC	TRBD1	14	TRBV5-1	NA	TRBJ1-2
CASSLRGTGVADTQYF	TGTGCCAGCAGCTTAAGAGGGACAGGGGTGGCAGATACGCAGTATTTT	TRBD1	16	TRBV7-3	NA	TRBJ2-3
CASSLGQFGGYTF	TGTGCCAGCAGCTTGGGACAGTTTGGAGGCTACACCTTC	NA	13	TRBV5-8	once	TRBJ1-2
CASSRLALRETQYF	TGTGCCAGCAGCCGACTAGCCCTTCGGGAGACCCAGTACTTC	TRBD2	14	TRBV13	NA	TRBJ2-5
CASSRSQFTDTQYF	TGTGCCAGCAGCCGGTCCCAGTTCACAGATACGCAGTATTTT	NA	14	TRBV14	few	TRBJ2-3
CASSVDQGGYGYTF	TGTGCCAGCAGCGTAGATCAGGGCGGGTATGGCTACACCTTC	NA	14	TRBV9	NA	TRBJ1-2
CASSSGNYNEQFF	TGTGCCAGCAGTTCAGGGAACTACAATGAGCAGTTCTTC	NA	13	TRBV2	NA	TRBJ2-1
CAWSVKTRISTDTQYF	TGTGCCTGGAGTGTAAAGACTAGGATCAGCACAGATACGCAGTATTTT	NA	16	TRBV30	NA	TRBJ2-3
CASSRGTEAFF	TGTGCCAGCAGTCGGGGCACTGAAGCTTTCTTT	NA	11	TRBV27	NA	TRBJ1-1
CASSPPGHMNTEAFF	TGTGCCAGCAGCCCCCCCGGGCACATGAACACTGAAGCTTTCTTT	NA	15	TRBV9	NA	TRBJ1-1
CASSPRRANYGYTF	TGTGCCAGCAGCCCCCGGAGGGCTAACTATGGCTACACCTTC	NA	14	TRBV11-1	NA	TRBJ1-2
CAISEEGGPNEKLFF	TGTGCCATCAGTGAGGAAGGGGGCCCTAATGAAAAACTGTTTTTT	TRBD1	15	TRBV10-3	NA	TRBJ1-4
CASSVGETHCLRGPLNYEQYF	TGTGCCAGCAGCGTAGGGGAGACGCACTGTTTGAGGGGCCCCCTCAACTACGAGCAGTACTTC	NA	21	TRBV9	NA	TRBJ2-7
CASSPGTTDTQYF	TGTGCCAGCAGTCCCGGGACCACAGATACGCAGTATTTT	NA	13	TRBV5-6	NA	TRBJ2-3
CASSWTSGGANEQFF	TGCGCCAGCAGTTGGACTAGCGGGGGGGCCAATGAGCAGTTCTTC	TRBD2	15	TRBV5-1	NA	TRBJ2-1
CASSSSGMGYNEQFF	TGTGCCAGCAGCTCTTCAGGGATGGGCTACAATGAGCAGTTCTTC	NA	15	TRBV5-6	once	TRBJ2-1
CASSFSVLAGTDTQYF	TGTGCCAGCAGCTTTTCCGTTCTAGCGGGGACAGATACGCAGTATTTT	TRBD2	16	TRBV11-2	NA	TRBJ2-3
CASLQRTGDTFF	TGTGCCAGTCTTCAGAGGACAGGCGATACTTTCTTT	TRBD1	12	TRBV19	NA	TRBJ1-1
CASNDPGRGYTF	TGTGCCAGCAACGATCCAGGGCGCGGCTACACCTTC	NA	12	TRBV7-2	NA	TRBJ1-2
CASRKGADNSPLHF	TGTGCCAGCAGGAAGGGGGCCGATAATTCACCCCTCCACTTT	TRBD1	14	TRBV6-5	NA	TRBJ1-6
CASSEYDEQYF	TGTGCCAGCAGCGAGTATGACGAGCAGTACTTC	NA	11	TRBV5-5	NA	TRBJ2-7
CASGRDRGGSPEAFF	TGTGCCAGCGGCCGGGACAGGGGAGGTAGTCCTGAAGCTTTCTTT	TRBD1	15	TRBV2	NA	TRBJ1-1
CASSETQGLVKGELFF	TGTGCCAGCAGTGAAACGCAGGGGTTGGTAAAGGGGGAGCTGTTTTTT	NA	16	TRBV2	NA	TRBJ2-2
CAISEEVLTGELFF	TGTGCCATCAGTGAAGAGGTGCTCACCGGGGAGCTGTTTTTT	NA	14	TRBV10-3	NA	TRBJ2-2